One and the same sample provided the 29 T cell receptor beta chains below, sequenced in a study of blood T cell repertoires in COVID-19. Generated by immunoSEQ multiplex PCR, the TCRdb table keeps only in-frame clones and is missing some. Among 65,000 to 75,000 clones listed, roughly 90% were seen once. The sequencing sample was made of peripheral blood. These TCRs come from a man in his fifties with acute or convalescent COVID-19.

V and J are TRBV28 and TRBJ2-3; D perhaps matches TRBD2 (6 bases). CDR1 and CDR2 from the germline V gene are MDHEN and SYDVKM. This CDR3 comprises 16 residues. Deletions cut 1 base from V and 2 bases from J, with 13 bases between. The CDR3 spells CASSLSGDRDTDTQYF. The CDR3 DNA follows: TGTGCCAGCAGTTTATCGGGGGACCGAGACACAGATACGCAGTATTTT.

J is TRBJ1-1 and V is TRBV6-6, with D tentatively TRBD1 (5 bases). The V and J ends lost 4 bases and 0 bases respectively, with 9 bases between them. The CDR3 has 14 residues. Germline V gene data show CDR1 as MNHNY and CDR2 as SVGAGI (reference sequence). CDR3 bases: TGTGCCAGCAGTTGGGGCCCTTTGAACACTGAAGCTTTCTTT. Its translation: CASSWGPLNTEAFF.

The chain carries TRBV18 and TRBJ1-6, with no clear D. V lost 3 bases and J 10 bases, leaving 13 bases between the germline ends. CDR1 and CDR2 (germline): KGHSH, LQKENI. This CDR3 is 14 amino acids long. The CDR3 DNA is TGTGCCAGCTCACCCGACCCCGGAGGATCACCCCTCCACTTT. Translation: CASSPDPGGSPLHF.

CDR3 bases: TGTGCCAGCAGTTTACAGTTAAATCAGCCCCAGCATTTT. Translated: CASSLQLNQPQHF. The chain couples TRBV12-3 or TRBV12-4 to TRBJ1-5, with D uncertain. The CDR3 is made up of 13 amino acids. V was shortened by 2 bases and J by 4 bases, with 6 bases between the two germline ends.

The chain joins TRBV7-9 to TRBJ1-1; possible D gene TRBD1, 6 bases. Trimming pared 5 bases from V and 6 bases from J, leaving 22 bases between. Germline V lookup: CDR1 SEHNR, CDR2 FQNEAQ (reference sequence). The CDR3 runs to 16 residues. In DNA form, the CDR3 reads TGTGCCAGCAGCCACGGGGGCGGGGGCCTAAACGCTGAAGCTTTCTTT. Amino acids: CASSHGGGGLNAEAFF.

The CDR3 nucleotides read TGTGCCAGCAGCTTAAACAGGGGGATGGGTCTGTCCGGGGAGCTGTTTTTT. Its protein is CASSLNRGMGLSGELFF. The rearrangement links TRBV11-2 to TRBJ2-2, with TRBD1 identical over 8 bases. The CDR3 is 17 residues long. The germline V gene has CDR1 SGHAT and CDR2 FQNNGV. J gave up 6 bases and V 2 bases, and 11 bases lay outside the gene matches.

The chain has TRBV9 and TRBJ1-1, with D unresolved. Germline V gene lookup returns CDR1 SGDLS and CDR2 YYNGEE. V was clipped by 0 bases and J by 5 bases, with 11 bases between them. This CDR3 spans 14 amino acids. Written as DNA, the CDR3 is TGTGCCAGCAGCGTAGTTCCCGCGGGGACTGAAGCTTTCTTT. Its translation: CASSVVPAGTEAFF.

The rearrangement links TRBV4-1 to TRBJ2-1; 9 nucleotides line up with TRBD2. V shed 4 bases, J shed 6 bases, and the junction held 7 bases outside the gene matches. Germline values: CDR1 MGHRA, CDR2 YSYEKL. This CDR3 comprises 15 residues. CDR3 DNA: TGCGCCAGCAGCCGCAGTAGCGGGGGACTCAATGAGCAGTTCTTC. Translation: CASSRSSGGLNEQFF.

This chain joins TRBV10-3 and TRBJ2-7, with D tentatively TRBD1 (6 bases). This CDR3 is built from 14 residues. V was shortened by 3 bases and J by 6 bases, with 15 bases between the two germline ends. Germline lookup yields CDR1 ENHRY and CDR2 SYGVKD. The CDR3 region is CAISDPVMGAEQYV. CDR3 sequence (DNA): TGTGCCATCAGTGACCCCGTGATGGGGGCCGAGCAGTACGTC.

The rearrangement joins TRBV7-8 to TRBJ2-3; D perhaps matches TRBD1 (5 bases). The CDR3 loop spans 12 amino acids. Germline CDR1 reads SGHVS; CDR2 reads FQNEAQ. V was pared by 5 bases and J by 4 bases, with 7 bases between. CDR3 sequence reads: CASSKGPDTQYF. CDR3 sequence (DNA): TGTGCCAGCAGCAAGGGGCCAGATACGCAGTATTTT.

This chain uses TRBV23-1 with TRBJ1-5, with TRBD1 matching over 8 bases. TRBV23-1 counts as an open reading frame of uncertain function. After removal of 11 bases from V and 0 bases from J, the junction contained 21 bases not matched to a gene. This CDR3 is 19 amino acids long. DNA for the CDR3: TGCGCCGGGCCCGGGACAGGAACGTTTTCGGGGTTTAGCAATCAGCCCCAGCATTTT. Encoded protein: CAGPGTGTFSGFSNQPQHF.

The chain employs TRBV5-4 and TRBJ2-3; 7 positions agree with TRBD1. Losses at the gene ends were 1 base for V and 3 bases for J; bases not matched to a gene: 5. The CDR3 spans 15 residues. The germline V gene has CDR1 SGHNT and CDR2 YYREEE (reference sequence). CDR3 in amino acids: CASSLRGGETDTQYF. In DNA, the CDR3 is TGTGCCAGCAGCTTGAGAGGGGGCGAGACAGATACGCAGTATTTT. Drawing the rest from reference TRBV5-4 and TRBJ2-3, the complete variable domain is ETGVTQSPTHLIKTRGQQVTLRCSSQSGHNTVSWYQQALGQGPQFIFQYYREEENGRGNFPPRFSGLQFPNYSSELNVNALELDDSALYLCASSLRGGETDTQYFGPGTRLTVL.

This chain joins TRBV6-5 and TRBJ1-2; 10 bases align to TRBD1. The CDR3 length is 14 residues. CDR1 MNHEY and CDR2 SVGAGI come from the germline V gene. The ends lost 6 bases at V and 6 bases at J; junction bases unmatched: 7. The CDR3 nucleotides read TGTGCCAGCAGACGGGACAGGGGCAGAGATGGCTACACCTTC. Its translation: CASRRDRGRDGYTF.

The gene calls are TRBV11-2 and TRBJ2-5; a possible D gene is TRBD2 (5 bases). Per the germline V gene, CDR1 is SGHAT and CDR2 is FQNNGV. V gave up 5 bases and J gave up 5 bases, with 18 bases separating them. The CDR3 is 15 residues long. The CDR3 region is CASSVTTGSYETQYF. The CDR3 coding sequence is TGTGCCAGCAGCGTAACGACTGGGAGTTATGAGACCCAGTACTTC.

The genes are TRBV5-5 and TRBJ2-7; 11 bases line up with TRBD2. CDR1 SGHKS and CDR2 YYEKEE come from the germline V gene (reference sequence). CDR3 length: 16 residues. The V gene end was trimmed by 4 bases and the J gene end by 0 bases; junction bases not matched to a gene: 6. CDR3 sequence (DNA): TGTGCCAGCAGCGGCCCGGGACTAGCGGCCTCCTACGAGCAGTACTTC. Translated: CASSGPGLAASYEQYF.

J is TRBJ1-3 and V is TRBV28; 8 bases align to TRBD1. This CDR3 spans 14 amino acids. V dropped 3 bases and J dropped 4; count of bases not matched to a gene: 2. Germline V gives CDR1 MDHEN, CDR2 SYDVKM. This chain's CDR3 is CASSFPGGGNTIYF. The CDR3 nucleotides are TGTGCCAGCAGTTTCCCAGGGGGCGGAAACACCATATATTTT.

In its sample, this clone was seen once. V is TRBV7-3 and J is TRBJ2-5; D is uncertain. This CDR3 contains 15 residues. The germline V gene has CDR1 SGHTA and CDR2 FQGTGA. Trimming cost V 2 bases and J 3 bases, with 13 bases left between them. Here the CDR3 reads CASSLGLASEETQYF. The CDR3 nucleotides are TGTGCCAGCAGCTTAGGTCTTGCCAGCGAAGAGACCCAGTACTTC. The complete variable domain, with remaining parts taken from reference TRBV7-3 and TRBJ2-5, reads GAGVSQTPSNKVTEKGKYVELRCDPISGHTALYWYRQSLGQGPEFLIYFQGTGAADDSGLPNDRFFAVRPEGSVSTLKIQRTERGDSAVYLCASSLGLASEETQYFGPGTRLLVL.

V usage is TRBV4-2 and J usage is TRBJ2-1; D may be TRBD2 (7 bases). Germline V gene lookup returns CDR1 LGHNA and CDR2 YNFKEQ. The CDR3 length is 16 residues. With 5 bases removed from V and 4 bases from J, the gap between germline ends came to 18 bases. CDR3 coding DNA: TGTGCCAGCAGCTCCCGGCGGGGGCTGGTGTACAATGAGCAGTTCTTC. As protein: CASSSRRGLVYNEQFF.

The genes are TRBV25-1 and TRBJ2-1; TRBD2 agrees at 12 bases. V shed 3 bases and J 4 bases; nucleotides not matched to a gene: 4. Per germline, CDR1 MGHDK and CDR2 SYGVNS. The CDR3 sequence is 16 residues long. The CDR3 DNA is TGTGCCAGCAGTGAGGCCGGGACTAGCGGGTACAATGAGCAGTTCTTC. Amino acid sequence: CASSEAGTSGYNEQFF.

This chain connects TRBV6-2 or TRBV6-3 to TRBJ1-6; D is possibly TRBD1 (5 bases). Germline loops: CDR1 MNHEY, CDR2 SVGEGT. With 5 bases removed from V and 10 bases from J, the gap between germline ends came to 9 bases. The CDR3 is 12 amino acids. The DNA for the CDR3 is TGTGCCAGCAGTACAACAGGCTCACCCCTCCACTTT. Translated, it gives CASSTTGSPLHF.

The sample holds one count of this clone. This chain connects TRBV12-3 or TRBV12-4 to TRBJ2-3; D gene ambiguous. V shed 6 bases and J shed 5 bases, with 6 bases lying between them. CDR3 length: 11 amino acids. This CDR3 reads CASRQLDTQYF. Here the CDR3 DNA reads TGTGCCAGCAGACAGTTAGATACGCAGTATTTT.

The V and J genes are TRBV12-3 or TRBV12-4 and TRBJ2-3, with a tentative D call TRBD1 (5 bases). Between the trimmed V and J ends, which lost 1 base and 5 bases, there was a span of 7 bases. The CDR3 length is 13 residues. The CDR3 is CASSLGQGDTQYF. The CDR3 DNA is TGTGCCAGCAGTTTAGGCCAGGGAGATACGCAGTATTTT.

This clone appeared a single time. The chain recombines TRBV9 with TRBJ1-5, with D hard to call. V was pared by 4 bases and J by 7 bases, with 18 bases between. The CDR3 is made up of 15 amino acids. CDR1 and CDR2 (germline): SGDLS, YYNGEE. This chain's CDR3 is CASSQFAEEGQPQHF. The CDR3 DNA reads as TGTGCCAGCAGCCAGTTTGCGGAGGAGGGCCAGCCCCAGCATTTT. The variable domain in full, with the rest retrieved from reference TRBV9 and TRBJ1-5, is DSGVTQTPKHLITATGQRVTLRCSPRSGDLSVYWYQQSLDQGLQFLIQYYNGEERAKGNILERFSAQQFPDLHSELNLSSLELGDSALYFCASSQFAEEGQPQHFGDGTRLSIL.

This clone was observed a single time. The chain links TRBV5-4 to TRBJ1-1; 9 nucleotides line up with TRBD1. This CDR3 contains 12 residues. V was clipped by 1 base and J by 11 bases; unmatched bases: 3. Germline V gene data show CDR1 as SGHNT and CDR2 as YYREEE (reference sequence). CDR3 DNA sequence: TGTGCCAGCAGCTTGACAGGGGGCTTTGCTTTCTTT. It encodes CASSLTGGFAFF.

The V call is TRBV4-1, the J call TRBJ1-2; a possible D gene is TRBD1 (6 bases). V was trimmed by 2 bases and J by 8 bases, leaving 15 bases between them. The CDR3 sequence is 14 residues long. CDR1 is MGHRA, CDR2 YSYEKL, per germline. The CDR3: CASSQQQGIRGYTF. The DNA for the CDR3 is TGCGCCAGCAGCCAACAACAGGGTATTCGGGGCTACACCTTC.

The genes are TRBV2 and TRBJ1-3; no clear D gene. CDR3 size: 14 residues. Trimming pared 3 bases from V and 7 bases from J, leaving 13 bases between. The germline gives CDR1 SNHLY, CDR2 FYNNEI. The CDR3 DNA is TGTGCCAGCAGTGATACGATTACTCTGAACACCATATATTTT. This gives the protein CASSDTITLNTIYF.

V and J are TRBV9 and TRBJ2-2; no firm D call. V was pared by 4 bases and J by 7 bases, with 8 bases between. This CDR3 has 12 amino acids. Germline V gene sequence: CDR1 SGDLS, CDR2 YYNGEE. In DNA, the CDR3 is TGTGCCAGCAGCCCCCTAGGCGGGGAGCTGTTTTTT. Translating it yields CASSPLGGELFF.

The chain carries TRBV7-2 and TRBJ2-7, with 10 bases identical to TRBD2. CDR3 length equals 15 residues. Germline V gene lookup returns CDR1 SGHTA and CDR2 FQGNSA. V lost 5 bases and J lost 3; bases outside the gene matches: 7. The CDR3 DNA follows: TGTGCCAGCAGCACCCGGACTAGCGGCTACTACGAGCAGTACTTC. Translation: CASSTRTSGYYEQYF.

The J gene is TRBJ2-1, the V gene TRBV7-2; D is undetermined. Germline CDR1 is SGHTA and CDR2 is FQGNSA. CDR3 length: 15 amino acids. The ends were cut back, 0 bases at V and 0 bases at J, with 6 bases in the middle. In DNA, the CDR3 is TGTGCCAGCAGCTTAGCGTGGGCCTCCTACAATGAGCAGTTCTTC. It specifies CASSLAWASYNEQFF.